This passage covers 19 T cell receptor beta chains from one sample sequenced in a study of blood T cells in healthy people across ages. Through a sample-barcoded 5' primer and a J-beta primer mix, a second PCR was run for roughly 6 to 12 cycles. TCRdb fed the 5' RACE reads into MiXCR, producing one record per CDR3 protein. The table records 920,000 or so distinct CDR3 sequences, more than 35% of them present only once. Sequencing was carried out using blood. The source of these receptors is a woman aged 55-69 years in good health.

The CDR3 region has the DNA TGTGCCAGCAGCCAGGGGACTAGCGGGGATACGCAGTATTTT. This translates into CASSQGTSGDTQYF. The chain carries TRBV4-2 and TRBJ2-3, with 12 bases fitting TRBD2. Germline V gene data show CDR1 as LGHNA and CDR2 as YNFKEQ. This CDR3 is built from 14 residues. Losses at the gene ends were 3 bases for V and 6 bases for J; bases not matched to a gene: 1.

This chain connects TRBV7-3 to TRBJ2-1, with 13 bases identical to TRBD2. After removal of 5 bases from V and 5 bases from J, the junction contained 3 bases not matched to a gene. The CDR3 is 15 residues long. Germline V lookup: CDR1 SGHTA, CDR2 FQGTGA. CDR3 protein: CASSQGTSGNNEQFF. Here the CDR3 DNA reads TGTGCCAGCAGCCAAGGGACTAGCGGGAACAATGAGCAGTTCTTC.

On this clonotype itself: A junction boundary mismatches the germline segment, possibly from a read error. The V and J genes are TRBV7-9 and TRBJ2-1, with 7 bases lining up with TRBD2. Germline V gene lookup returns CDR1 SEHNR and CDR2 FQNEAQ (reference sequence). The CDR3 totals 15 residues. CDR3 DNA: TGTGCCAACAGCTTTACAGCGGGATCCTACAATGAGCAGTTCTTC. Amino acids: CANSFTAGSYNEQFF.

In its sample, this clonotype was seen a few times. The chain combines TRBV6-1 with TRBJ2-7, with 8 bases lining up with TRBD2. J gave up 6 bases and V 0 bases, and 22 bases lay outside the gene matches. The CDR3 is made up of 20 amino acids. Looked up from germline, CDR1 is MNHNS and CDR2 is SASEGT. The CDR3: CASSEALPLPFTGGQSEQYF. CDR3 DNA sequence: TGTGCCAGCAGTGAAGCTCTCCCCCTCCCTTTCACGGGAGGGCAAAGCGAGCAGTACTTC.

V gene TRBV20-1 combines with J gene TRBJ2-2; D not resolved. The ends were cut back, 0 bases at V and 8 bases at J, with 7 bases in the middle. CDR3 length: 12 amino acids. Per germline, CDR1 DFQATT and CDR2 SNEGSKA (reference sequence). In DNA form, the CDR3 reads TGCAGTGCTAGAGAGCCGAAAGGGGAGCTGTTTTTT. This encodes CSAREPKGELFF.

This clonotype was recorded a few times. The rearrangement joins TRBV4-1 to TRBJ2-1; D is unresolved. V lost 0 bases and J lost 6, with 15 bases in between. The CDR3 covers 16 residues. Germline V gene sequence: CDR1 MGHRA, CDR2 YSYEKL. DNA for the CDR3: TGCGCCAGCAGCCAAGAACCGGCCAGAGCCGCCAATGAGCAGTTCTTC. Amino acids: CASSQEPARAANEQFF.

J is TRBJ2-5 and V is TRBV11-1; D is perhaps TRBD1 (6 bases). CDR1 and CDR2 (germline): SGHAT, FQDESV (reference sequence). The CDR3 spans 17 residues. Trimming pared 4 bases from V and 2 bases from J, leaving 20 bases between. The CDR3 sequence is CASSSRIRTDYQETQYF. CDR3 nucleotide sequence: TGTGCCAGCAGCTCGCGTATCCGGACAGACTATCAAGAGACCCAGTACTTC.

This clonotype occurred once. This chain joins TRBV12-3 or TRBV12-4 and TRBJ2-4; D is tentatively TRBD1 or TRBD2 (6 bases each). V lost 8 bases, J lost 12 bases, and 14 bases lay in between. The CDR3 is made up of 11 amino acids. CDR3: CASRRGADQYF. CDR3 sequence (DNA): TGTGCCAGCCGGAGGGGGGCGGATCAGTACTTC.

This clonotype has a handful of counts. The chain carries TRBV20-1 and TRBJ2-3, with unresolved D. Germline V lookup: CDR1 DFQATT, CDR2 SNEGSKA (reference sequence). Trimming pared 0 bases from V and 1 base from J, leaving 8 bases between. The CDR3 runs to 14 residues. The CDR3 region is CSARDSGGTDTQYF. The CDR3 coding sequence is TGCAGTGCTAGAGATTCCGGAGGCACAGATACGCAGTATTTT.

The chain is built from TRBV5-6 and TRBJ2-2, with 8 bases aligning to TRBD2. The CDR3 sequence is 16 residues long. V shed 0 bases, J shed 2 bases, and the junction held 3 bases outside the gene matches. Germline values: CDR1 SGHDT, CDR2 YYEEEE. The CDR3 here is CASSLGAGGNTGELFF. Written as DNA, the CDR3 is TGTGCCAGCAGCTTGGGCGCGGGAGGCAACACCGGGGAGCTGTTTTTT.

The chain couples TRBV5-1 to TRBJ2-5; 8 bases align to TRBD1. The V segment lost 7 bases and the J segment 1 base; nucleotides outside the gene matches: 6. Per germline, CDR1 SGHRS and CDR2 YFSETQ. This CDR3 has 14 residues. CDR3 protein: CASHRQGPQETQYF. CDR3 bases: TGCGCCAGCCATCGACAGGGGCCCCAAGAGACCCAGTACTTC.

The chain couples TRBV27 to TRBJ2-7; D is tentatively TRBD1 or TRBD2 (6 bases each). The CDR3 extends over 13 amino acids. Germline V lookup: CDR1 MNHEY, CDR2 SMNVEV (reference sequence). V lost 10 bases to trimming and J lost 0 bases, with 13 bases between them. The CDR3 sequence: CATRLGGSYEQYF. For the CDR3, the DNA is TGTGCCACCCGACTAGGGGGCTCCTACGAGCAGTACTTC.

The V and J genes are TRBV5-1 and TRBJ2-1, with 9 positions matching TRBD1. This CDR3 spans 15 amino acids. From germline, CDR1 is SGHRS and CDR2 YFSETQ. V dropped 4 bases and J dropped 7; count of bases not matched to a gene: 9. The CDR3 is CASSPPGQGGNEQFF. Written as DNA, the CDR3 is TGCGCCAGCAGCCCCCCGGGACAGGGAGGGAATGAGCAGTTCTTC.

The V gene is TRBV7-2, the J gene TRBJ2-7; D is perhaps TRBD1 (6 bases). V was pared by 3 bases and J by 7 bases, with 16 bases between. CDR3 length equals 14 residues. Germline V gene data show CDR1 as SGHTA and CDR2 as FQGNSA. The DNA for the CDR3 is TGTGCCAGCAGCTTTTATCCAGGGGTGATTGAGCAGTACTTC. Protein: CASSFYPGVIEQYF.

The sample holds a few counts of this clonotype. The chain links TRBV6-2 or TRBV6-3 to TRBJ2-3, with D possibly matching TRBD1 (7 bases). Between the trimmed V and J ends, which lost 0 bases and 2 bases, there was a span of 12 bases. Germline V gives CDR1 MNHEY, CDR2 SVGEGT. This CDR3 is 16 amino acids long. The CDR3 coding sequence is TGTGCCAGCAGTTACTCACAGGGGAGGAACACAGATACGCAGTATTTT. It translates to CASSYSQGRNTDTQYF.

The count of this clonotype is one. The chain has TRBV25-1 and TRBJ2-7; 7 bases are shared with TRBD2. The J call may be faulty, since TRBJ2-5 better matches the DNA end. This CDR3 is built from 14 residues. The germline V gene has CDR1 MGHDK and CDR2 SYGVNS. The CDR3 spells CASSVAGAGETQYF. CDR3 nucleotide sequence: TGTGCCAGCAGTGTGGCGGGAGCGGGGGAGACCCAGTACTTC.

This chain connects TRBV11-2 to TRBJ2-7; TRBD1 matches at 8 bases. CDR1 and CDR2 (germline): SGHAT, FQNNGV. The CDR3 has 15 residues. Trimming took 1 base from V and 5 from J; bases not matched to a gene: 7. CDR3 loop: CASSLVAGGLNEQYF. As DNA, the CDR3 is TGTGCCAGCAGCTTAGTGGCAGGGGGCTTAAACGAGCAGTACTTC.

The chain couples TRBV12-3 or TRBV12-4 to TRBJ1-2; no definite D call. CDR3 size: 13 residues. V dropped 5 bases and J dropped 6 bases, with 13 bases sitting between them. Here the CDR3 DNA reads TGTGCCAGCAGTGCCACTCTGACCCATGGCTACACCTTC. Translated: CASSATLTHGYTF.

The gene calls are TRBV6-1 and TRBJ1-2, with D possibly being TRBD1 (5 bases). Germline CDR1 is MNHNS and CDR2 is SASEGT. This CDR3 has 14 amino acids. V shed 7 bases and J shed 2 bases, with 14 bases lying between them. This CDR3 reads CASTSGPQNYGYTF. The CDR3 region has the DNA TGTGCCAGCACCTCAGGGCCTCAGAACTATGGCTACACCTTC.